The rows below give T cell receptor beta chains drawn from one sample of a study of T cell changes during pregnancy in multiple sclerosis. Produced via immunoSEQ multiplex PCR; TCRdb's table is partial and in-frame only. The data contain some 70,000 clones, roughly 90% of them seen just once; the ten biggest clones take up 9% to 9.5%. This specimen was peripheral blood, taken after pregnancy. The receptors stem from a female donor in good health, enrolled as a control in a pregnancy study. Both conserved end residues are part of each CDR3. D genes are given only for firm matches. Clone sizes are given selectively: once, few, many, or a class where the clone is expanded.

clone_size	j_call	d_call	v_call	cdr3_aa	cdr3_nt
few	TRBJ1-1	-	TRBV11-1	CASSREGREAFF	TGTGCCAGCAGCCGAGAGGGCAGAGAAGCTTTCTTT
-	TRBJ1-5	TRBD1	TRBV7-9	CASSPTGQGNQPQHF	TGTGCCAGCAGCCCGACGGGACAGGGGAATCAGCCCCAGCATTTT
once	TRBJ1-4	-	TRBV2	CASRGGGEGNEKLFF	TGTGCCAGCCGAGGGGGGGGAGAGGGAAATGAAAAACTGTTTTTT
once	TRBJ1-5	-	TRBV10-3	CAISAGVNQPQHF	TGTGCCATCAGTGCAGGGGTCAATCAGCCCCAGCATTTT
-	TRBJ1-4	TRBD1	TRBV7-2	CASSPSRGQRLFF	TGTGCCAGCAGCCCAAGCAGGGGGCAAAGGTTGTTTTTT
few	TRBJ1-1	-	TRBV19	CASRRQDAGNTEAFF	TGTGCCAGCCGCCGACAGGACGCGGGGAACACTGAAGCTTTCTTT
few	TRBJ2-3	TRBD1	TRBV30	CAWNYRGGTDTQYF	TGTGCCTGGAATTACAGGGGAGGCACAGATACGCAGTATTTT
once	TRBJ2-3	TRBD2	TRBV5-1	CASSLGGRSTDTQYF	TGCGCCAGCAGCTTGGGCGGGAGGAGCACAGATACGCAGTATTTT
-	TRBJ1-5	TRBD1	TRBV7-7	CASSLRDRGENQPQHF	TGTGCTAGCAGCTTGCGGGACAGGGGGGAGAATCAGCCCCAGCATTTT
few	TRBJ2-7	TRBD2	TRBV10-3	CAISDSGRAYEQYF	TGTGCCATCAGTGATAGCGGGAGGGCCTACGAGCAGTACTTC
-	TRBJ2-6	-	TRBV27	CASSLDAAGANVLTF	TGTGCCAGCAGTTTAGATGCGGCTGGGGCCAACGTCCTGACTTTC
-	TRBJ1-2	-	TRBV2	CASSENTRTDYGYTF	TGTGCCAGCAGTGAAAATACCAGGACTGATTATGGCTACACCTTC
-	TRBJ1-2	-	TRBV6-6	CASSYRGRDYGYTF	TGTGCCAGCAGTTACAGGGGCAGGGACTATGGCTACACCTTC
-	TRBJ1-2	-	TRBV5-6	CASSLSPVTVGGYTF	TGTGCCAGCAGCTTGAGCCCCGTGACCGTGGGCGGCTACACCTTC
-	TRBJ2-1	-	TRBV7-8	CASSYGPRSYNEQFF	TGTGCCAGCAGCTACGGTCCCCGCTCCTACAATGAGCAGTTCTTC
-	TRBJ1-1	TRBD1	TRBV30	CAWRPGQGQKAFF	TGTGCCTGGAGGCCGGGACAGGGGCAAAAAGCTTTCTTT
-	TRBJ2-7	-	TRBV7-8	CASSSYRDSYEQYF	TGTGCCAGCAGCTCCTACAGGGATTCCTACGAGCAGTACTTC
-	TRBJ1-1	TRBD1	TRBV27	CASRLNAGTGKTEAFF	TGTGCCAGCAGATTAAACGCCGGGACAGGGAAGACTGAAGCTTTCTTT
-	TRBJ2-1	-	TRBV14	CASSRDTSFVQFF	TGTGCCAGCAGCCGCGACACTAGCTTTGTGCAGTTCTTC
-	TRBJ2-3	TRBD1	TRBV6-1	CASSESGQVGDTQYF	TGTGCCAGCAGTGAATCGGGACAGGTCGGAGATACGCAGTATTTT
few	TRBJ1-1	-	TRBV7-9	CASSLSGGVNTEAFF	TGTGCCAGCAGCTTATCGGGTGGAGTGAACACTGAAGCTTTCTTT
-	TRBJ1-1	-	TRBV19	CASSISGQAVEAFF	TGTGCCAGTAGTATATCAGGGCAGGCCGTGGAAGCTTTCTTT
-	TRBJ1-5	-	TRBV2	CASSSRGLFQPQHF	TGTGCCAGCTCAAGTAGGGGGTTGTTCCAGCCCCAGCATTTT
-	TRBJ2-2	TRBD1	TRBV7-6	CASSLAGQGVTGELFF	TGTGCCAGCAGCTTAGCCGGACAGGGGGTTACCGGGGAGCTGTTTTTT
-	TRBJ1-2	-	TRBV4-3	CASSQDSAGGYTF	TGCGCCAGCAGCCAAGATTCAGCGGGGGGCTACACCTTC
-	TRBJ2-1	TRBD2	TRBV19	CASKGTSGGIEQFF	TGTGCCAGTAAAGGGACTAGCGGGGGGATAGAGCAGTTCTTC
few	TRBJ1-1	-	TRBV7-9	CASSQQGMGTEAFF	TGTGCCAGCAGCCAACAGGGTATGGGGACTGAAGCTTTCTTT
-	TRBJ2-7	-	TRBV6-5	CASSYSSGQYEQYF	TGTGCCAGCAGTTACTCAAGCGGGCAGTACGAGCAGTACTTC
-	TRBJ1-1	-	TRBV27	CASSSYQGGDTEAFF	TGTGCCAGCAGTTCGTACCAGGGAGGGGACACTGAAGCTTTCTTT
-	TRBJ2-7	TRBD1	TRBV30	CAWRPGGEQYF	TGTGCCTGGAGACCAGGGGGCGAGCAGTACTTC
-	TRBJ2-1	TRBD2	TRBV9	CASSVVGTSGTYNEQFF	TGTGCCAGCAGCGTAGTCGGGACTAGCGGGACATACAATGAGCAGTTCTTC
-	TRBJ2-7	-	TRBV11-2	CASSLDLGEQYF	TGTGCCAGCAGCTTAGATCTAGGCGAGCAGTACTTC
-	TRBJ1-5	TRBD1	TRBV30	CAWSVNRGYSNQPQHF	TGTGCCTGGAGTGTAAACAGGGGCTATAGCAATCAGCCCCAGCATTTT
few	TRBJ2-5	-	TRBV9	CASSVSGGAVETQYF	TGTGCCAGCAGCGTAAGTGGGGGGGCCGTGGAGACCCAGTACTTC
few	TRBJ1-1	-	TRBV9	CASSPEGGLQTEAFF	TGTGCCAGCAGCCCAGAGGGGGGACTACAGACTGAAGCTTTCTTT